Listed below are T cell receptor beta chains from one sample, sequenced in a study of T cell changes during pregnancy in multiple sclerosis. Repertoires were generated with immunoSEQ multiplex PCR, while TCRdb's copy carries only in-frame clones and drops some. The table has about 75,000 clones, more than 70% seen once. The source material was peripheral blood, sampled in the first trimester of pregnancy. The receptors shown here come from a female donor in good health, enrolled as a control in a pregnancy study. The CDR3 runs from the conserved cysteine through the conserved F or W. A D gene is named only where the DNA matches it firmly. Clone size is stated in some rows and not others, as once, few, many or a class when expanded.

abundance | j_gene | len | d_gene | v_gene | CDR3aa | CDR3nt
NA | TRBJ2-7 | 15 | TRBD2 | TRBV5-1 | CASSLDAGGPYEQYF | TGCGCCAGCAGCTTGGATGCGGGAGGGCCCTACGAGCAGTACTTC
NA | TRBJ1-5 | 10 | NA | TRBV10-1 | CASIRQPQHF | TGCGCCAGCATTCGTCAGCCCCAGCATTTT
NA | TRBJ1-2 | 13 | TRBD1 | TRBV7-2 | CASSPDRGEGYTF | TGTGCCAGCAGCCCAGACAGGGGAGAAGGCTACACCTTC
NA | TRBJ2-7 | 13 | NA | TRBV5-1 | CASSPRQAYEQYF | TGCGCCAGCAGCCCAAGACAAGCCTACGAGCAGTACTTC
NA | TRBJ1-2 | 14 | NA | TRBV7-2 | CASSPLGQVYGYTF | TGTGCCAGCAGCCCGCTGGGACAAGTCTATGGCTACACCTTC
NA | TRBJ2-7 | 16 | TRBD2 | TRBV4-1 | CASSRGLADSSYEQYF | TGCGCCAGCAGCCGCGGACTAGCGGATAGCTCCTACGAGCAGTACTTC
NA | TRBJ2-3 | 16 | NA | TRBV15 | CATSRSLAERTDTQYF | TGTGCCACCAGCAGATCTCTTGCGGAGCGCACAGATACGCAGTATTTT
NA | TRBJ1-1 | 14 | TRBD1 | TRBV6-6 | CASSRGTGTVEAFF | TGTGCCAGCAGTCGGGGGACAGGGACGGTTGAAGCTTTCTTT
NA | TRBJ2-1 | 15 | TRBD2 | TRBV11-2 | CASSSTSGGLGEQFF | TGTGCCAGCAGCTCGACTAGCGGGGGTCTCGGCGAGCAGTTCTTC
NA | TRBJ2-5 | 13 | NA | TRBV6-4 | CASSADIGETQYF | TGTGCCAGCAGTGCAGATATTGGAGAGACCCAGTACTTC
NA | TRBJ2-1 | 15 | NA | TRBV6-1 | CASSEAWRKYNEQFF | TGTGCCAGCAGTGAAGCGTGGCGGAAGTACAATGAGCAGTTCTTC
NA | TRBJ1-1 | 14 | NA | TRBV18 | CASSLVGANTEAFF | TGTGCCAGCTCACTTGTAGGGGCGAACACTGAAGCTTTCTTT
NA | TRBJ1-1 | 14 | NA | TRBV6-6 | CASSLGRGNTEAFF | TGTGCCAGCAGTTTAGGCAGGGGGAACACTGAAGCTTTCTTT
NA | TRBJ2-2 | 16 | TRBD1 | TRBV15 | CATSRDRRQGTGELFF | TGTGCCACCAGCAGAGATAGAAGACAGGGGACCGGGGAGCTGTTTTTT
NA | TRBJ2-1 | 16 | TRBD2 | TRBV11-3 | CASSYRAGGDYNEQFF | TGTGCCAGCAGCTACCGAGCGGGAGGGGACTACAATGAGCAGTTCTTC
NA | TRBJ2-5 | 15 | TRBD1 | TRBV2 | CASSLDRGPQETQYF | TGTGCCAGCAGTCTAGACAGGGGGCCCCAAGAGACCCAGTACTTC
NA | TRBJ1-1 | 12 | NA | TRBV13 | CASSLTGTEAFF | TGTGCCAGCAGCTTGACAGGCACTGAAGCTTTCTTT
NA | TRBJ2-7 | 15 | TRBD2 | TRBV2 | CATGGLAGAPYEQYF | TGTGCCACCGGGGGCCTAGCGGGAGCCCCCTACGAGCAGTACTTC
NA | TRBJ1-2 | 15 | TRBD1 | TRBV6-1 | CASSLERQGSYGYTF | TGTGCCAGCAGTCTTGAGCGACAGGGAAGCTATGGCTACACCTTC
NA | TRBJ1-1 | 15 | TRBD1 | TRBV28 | CASSLQGQGGTEAFF | TGTGCCAGCAGTCTACAGGGACAGGGAGGAACTGAAGCTTTCTTT
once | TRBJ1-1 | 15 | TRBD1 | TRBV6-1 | CASSELDRGDTEAFF | TGTGCCAGCAGTGAATTAGACAGGGGGGACACTGAAGCTTTCTTT
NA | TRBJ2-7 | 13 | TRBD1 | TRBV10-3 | CAISEQGLGEQYF | TGTGCCATCAGTGAACAGGGGTTAGGCGAGCAGTACTTC
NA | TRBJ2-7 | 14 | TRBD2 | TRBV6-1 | CATTLLAGPGEQYF | TGTGCCACCACACTCTTAGCGGGGCCCGGCGAGCAGTACTTC
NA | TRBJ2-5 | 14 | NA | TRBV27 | CASRPDGNKETQYF | TGTGCCAGCAGACCCGACGGGAACAAAGAGACCCAGTACTTC
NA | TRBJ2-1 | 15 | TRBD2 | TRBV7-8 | CASSLMTSGNHEQFF | TGTGCCAGCAGCTTAATGACTAGCGGGAACCATGAGCAGTTCTTC
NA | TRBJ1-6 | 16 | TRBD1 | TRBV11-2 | CASSPGQGSYNSPLHF | TGTGCCAGCAGCCCGGGACAGGGGTCCTATAATTCACCCCTCCACTTT
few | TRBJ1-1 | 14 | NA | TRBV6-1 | CASSVRALNTEAFF | TGTGCCAGCAGTGTCAGGGCATTGAACACTGAAGCTTTCTTT